The rows below give T cell receptor beta chains drawn from one sample of a study of blood T cell repertoires in COVID-19. Sequencing was performed with immunoSEQ multiplex PCR; in TCRdb, only in-frame clones are kept and a portion is missing. The sample consists of just under 65,000 clones, roughly four fifths of them appearing once. The sequencing sample was made of peripheral blood. These receptor sequences come from a human donor in a cohort sampled during active COVID-19. Both conserved end residues are part of each CDR3. The D gene is left open where the match is weak. Clone size is not always given. Where it is, it says once, few, many or a class for expanded clones.

CDR3 DNA | CDR3 protein | J gene | D gene | V gene | clone size
TGTGCCAGCAGCCGGACAGATTCCTACGAGCAGTACTTC | CASSRTDSYEQYF | TRBJ2-7 | . | TRBV7-2 | .
TGTGCCAGCAGCTTTAAAGGCGGCGCTGAAGCTTTCTTT | CASSFKGGAEAFF | TRBJ1-1 | . | TRBV7-9 | .
TGTGCCAGCAGCTTGTATACAGCCTTGAACACTGAAGCTTTCTTT | CASSLYTALNTEAFF | TRBJ1-1 | . | TRBV5-5 | few
TGTGCCTGGAGTGTAGGCGGGATCCTCAATCAGCCCCAGCATTTT | CAWSVGGILNQPQHF | TRBJ1-5 | . | TRBV30 | few
TGTGCCAGTAGTATAGTCGGGGATGGGCAGCCCCAGCATTTT | CASSIVGDGQPQHF | TRBJ1-5 | . | TRBV19 | .
TGTGCCAGTTCGGACAGGAGAGGTCAGCCCCAGCATTTT | CASSDRRGQPQHF | TRBJ1-5 | TRBD1 | TRBV19 | .
TGTGCCAGCAGAGGACTCAGGAACACTGAAGCTTTCTTT | CASRGLRNTEAFF | TRBJ1-1 | . | TRBV25-1 | few
TGTGCCAGCAGTTATGGGACTAGCGGGCAAGAGACCCAGTACTTC | CASSYGTSGQETQYF | TRBJ2-5 | TRBD2 | TRBV5-6 | .
TGTGCCTGGAGTGCCGGGACTGGGGCCAACGTCCTGACTTTC | CAWSAGTGANVLTF | TRBJ2-6 | . | TRBV30 | .
TGTGCCAGCAGCTTAGGCCCGGGGGTGGCTGGAAACACCATATATTTT | CASSLGPGVAGNTIYF | TRBJ1-3 | . | TRBV7-3 | .
TGTGCCAGTTCACAGGGCGGATATAATTCACCCCTCCACTTT | CASSQGGYNSPLHF | TRBJ1-6 | . | TRBV19 | .
TGTGCCTGGAGGACCTACAGGGGGCGGAATGAAAAACTGTTTTTT | CAWRTYRGRNEKLFF | TRBJ1-4 | TRBD1 | TRBV30 | .
TGTGCCAGCAGCCAGGAAACAGGGAGAAGGGGAAACACCATATATTTT | CASSQETGRRGNTIYF | TRBJ1-3 | . | TRBV3-1/TRBV3-2 | few
TGTGCCAGCAGCGTCCAGGGGGAAGAGACCCAGTACTTC | CASSVQGEETQYF | TRBJ2-5 | TRBD1 | TRBV9 | .
TGCGCCAGCAGCTTGGCCGCAGGGGGAGAATCTGGCTACACCTTC | CASSLAAGGESGYTF | TRBJ1-2 | TRBD1 | TRBV5-1 | .
TGTGCCTGGAGTGTTTCGGTTATCAATCAGCCCCAGCATTTT | CAWSVSVINQPQHF | TRBJ1-5 | . | TRBV30 | few